The 19 T cell receptor beta chains reported below all come from one sample, sequenced in a study of memory CD4+ T cells and cytomegalovirus serostatus. Single viable CD3+CD4+CD8-CD45RO+ cells were sorted as the memory CD4+ T cells. Produced via immunoSEQ multiplex PCR; TCRdb's table is partial and in-frame only. In the table there are about 25,000 clones, about 81% of which are singletons. Sequenced input: memory CD4+ T cells from blood. The receptors were sampled from an adult in good health and CMV-seronegative.

The chain recombines TRBV2 with TRBJ2-7; 7 nucleotides align to TRBD1. CDR1 and CDR2 (germline): SNHLY, FYNNEI. J gave up 3 bases and V 4 bases, and 6 bases lay outside the gene matches. The CDR3 consists of 14 residues. In DNA form, the CDR3 reads TGTGCCAGCAGTGGGAACAGGGGTTTCTACGAGCAGTACTTC. This translates into CASSGNRGFYEQYF.

This chain connects TRBV6-1 to TRBJ1-1, with no clear D. This CDR3 is 13 amino acids long. The V end was cut by 5 bases, the J end by 3 bases, with 10 bases between. Per the germline V gene, CDR1 is MNHNS and CDR2 is SASEGT. The CDR3 bases are TGTGCCAGCAGTAGACAAGTTTACACTGAAGCTTTCTTT. It is translated as CASSRQVYTEAFF.

The J gene is TRBJ2-5, the V gene TRBV18; D perhaps matches TRBD1 (5 bases). The CDR3 extends over 15 amino acids. The germline V gene encodes CDR1 KGHSH and CDR2 LQKENI. The V end was cut by 0 bases, the J end by 5 bases, with 13 bases between. In nucleotides, the CDR3 is TGTGCCAGCTCACCACCGTCAGGGAAGTGGGAGACCCAGTACTTC. It yields the protein CASSPPSGKWETQYF.

The J gene is TRBJ2-5, the V gene TRBV15, with 8 positions matching TRBD1. V was clipped by 3 bases and J by 4 bases; unmatched bases: 7. There are 15 residues in the CDR3. CDR1 and CDR2 (germline): LNHNV, YYDKDF (reference sequence). The DNA of the CDR3 is TGTGCCACCAGCAGCAGGACAGGGAGAGGAGAGACCCAGTACTTC. Its translation is CATSSRTGRGETQYF.

V and J are TRBV9 and TRBJ2-1; D not certain. With 2 bases removed from V and 11 bases from J, the gap between germline ends came to 17 bases. CDR1 and CDR2 (germline): SGDLS, YYNGEE. The CDR3 contains 14 residues. The chain's CDR3 is CASSVAGVGMKQFF. CDR3 sequence (DNA): TGTGCCAGCAGCGTGGCTGGGGTGGGTATGAAGCAGTTCTTC.

The chain carries TRBV6-4 and TRBJ1-1; weak D call: TRBD1 (6 bases). Trimming pared 2 bases from V and 4 bases from J, leaving 17 bases between. This CDR3 has 16 residues. Germline V lookup: CDR1 MRHNA, CDR2 SNTAGT. The CDR3 spells CASSDTGPRDLTEAFF. In DNA, the CDR3 is TGTGCCAGCAGTGACACAGGGCCTAGGGACCTCACTGAAGCTTTCTTT.

The chain recombines TRBV7-2 with TRBJ1-4, with unresolved D. Germline CDR1 reads SGHTA; CDR2 reads FQGNSA. This CDR3 spans 16 amino acids. The germline V and J ends were trimmed by 5 bases and 3 bases, with 16 bases remaining between them. CDR3 sequence (DNA): TGTGCCAGCAGCCCCAACCCAGGAATCCCTAATGAAAAACTGTTTTTT. Translation: CASSPNPGIPNEKLFF.

V usage is TRBV4-1 and J usage is TRBJ2-2; D is perhaps TRBD1 (6 bases). Germline-derived CDR1 and CDR2 are MGHRA and YSYEKL. This CDR3 region has 16 residues. The ends were cut back, 2 bases at V and 4 bases at J, with 14 bases in the middle. CDR3 nucleotides: TGCGCCAGCAGCCAAATGACAGGACTGCCCACCGGGGAGCTGTTTTTT. Its protein product is CASSQMTGLPTGELFF.

This chain connects TRBV30 to TRBJ1-2; D gene uncertain. The CDR3 is 13 residues long. V was pared by 2 bases and J by 7 bases, with 14 bases between. CDR1 GTSNPN and CDR2 SVGIG come from the germline V gene (reference sequence). The CDR3 sequence is CAWSPPPARGYTF. In nucleotides, the CDR3 is TGTGCCTGGAGTCCGCCCCCCGCCCGTGGCTACACCTTC.

This clone has a handful of counts. This CDR3 reads CAWSGRADQPQHF. The DNA of the CDR3 is TGTGCCTGGAGTGGGAGAGCTGATCAGCCCCAGCATTTT. V and J are TRBV30 and TRBJ1-5; D is ambiguous. CDR3 length equals 13 residues. V gave up 1 base and J gave up 5 bases, with 9 bases separating them. In germline, CDR1 is GTSNPN, CDR2 SVGIG (reference sequence).

The table lists this clone with a count of one. The chain has TRBV5-1 and TRBJ1-1; a possible D gene is TRBD1 (5 bases). V shed 4 bases and J shed 2 bases, with 15 bases lying between them. The germline gives CDR1 SGHRS, CDR2 YFSETQ. The CDR3 totals 15 residues. DNA of the CDR3: TGCGCCAGCAGCCCTCTAATGGACAAAAACACTGAAGCTTTCTTT. Protein: CASSPLMDKNTEAFF.

V usage is TRBV10-2 and J usage is TRBJ1-2, with a weak D call TRBD1 (6 bases). This CDR3 contains 13 residues. Between the trimmed V and J ends, which lost 6 bases and 1 base, there was a span of 9 bases. The germline V gene encodes CDR1 WSHSY and CDR2 SAAADI. CDR3 nucleotides: TGCGCCAGCAGAAAGACAGGTAACTATGGCTACACCTTC. Protein product: CASRKTGNYGYTF.

The chain employs TRBV5-8 and TRBJ1-1; D unclear. This CDR3 region has 12 residues. Looked up from germline, CDR1 is SGHTS and CDR2 is YDEGEE. The V end lost 0 bases, the J end lost 7 bases, and 7 bases lay between the germline ends. The CDR3 is CASSLGRGEAFF. The DNA for the CDR3 is TGTGCCAGCAGCTTGGGGCGGGGTGAAGCTTTCTTT.

This clone showed up just once. J is TRBJ2-1 and V is TRBV7-2, with TRBD1 as a possible D gene (5 bases). CDR1 is SGHTA, CDR2 FQGNSA, per germline. With 0 bases removed from V and 8 bases from J, the gap between germline ends came to 5 bases. This CDR3 has 12 residues. CDR3 residues: CASSLARDEQFF. CDR3 coding DNA: TGTGCCAGCAGCTTAGCCAGGGATGAGCAGTTCTTC.

There are a few counts of this clone. The chain combines TRBV6-6 with TRBJ2-7, with D perhaps matching TRBD1 (7 bases). The ends were cut back, 2 bases at V and 6 bases at J, with 14 bases in the middle. Germline lookup yields CDR1 MNHNY and CDR2 SVGAGI (reference sequence). The CDR3 runs 14 residues. This CDR3 is CASSYGQVGGEQYF. CDR3 bases: TGTGCCAGCAGTTACGGACAGGTCGGGGGCGAGCAGTACTTC.

J is TRBJ1-2 and V is TRBV11-2; TRBD1 agrees at 7 bases. Trimming removed 4 bases from V and 7 bases from J; junction bases left unmatched: 12. Germline CDR1 and CDR2: SGHAT and FQNNGV. This CDR3 contains 15 residues. This chain's CDR3 is CASSSRTQGVGGYTF. The CDR3 nucleotides read TGTGCCAGCAGCTCCCGTACTCAGGGGGTGGGTGGCTACACCTTC.

V and J are TRBV29-1 and TRBJ2-1; 7 bases are a match to TRBD1. CDR1 is SQVTM, CDR2 ANQGSEA, per germline. V lost 7 bases, J lost 0 bases, and 15 bases stayed unmatched. The CDR3 loop spans 17 amino acids. Here the CDR3 reads CSALIPRQGSSYNEQFF. In DNA form, the CDR3 reads TGCAGCGCCCTCATACCTCGACAGGGAAGCTCCTACAATGAGCAGTTCTTC.

V and J are TRBV4-2 and TRBJ2-4; 7 bases agree with TRBD2. This CDR3 spans 18 amino acids. Trimming at V came to 0 bases and at J to 9 bases, leaving 17 bases not matched to a gene. Per germline, CDR1 LGHNA and CDR2 YNFKEQ. CDR3 loop: CASSQDGPAGSGITIQYF. DNA of the CDR3: TGTGCCAGCAGCCAAGATGGCCCAGCGGGAAGCGGAATTACCATTCAGTACTTC.

This chain joins TRBV19 and TRBJ2-7; D gene uncertain. CDR1 and CDR2 (germline): LNHDA, SQIVND (reference sequence). V was clipped by 3 bases and J by 3 bases, with 12 bases between them. The CDR3 is 14 amino acids. This CDR3 reads CASSMNSIGYEQYF. The CDR3 DNA follows: TGTGCCAGTAGTATGAATAGCATCGGCTACGAGCAGTACTTC.